The clone carrying this T cell receptor beta chain was observed a handful of times. The study recruited people aged about 18 to 95 years across about two dozen US areas. Recovered participants had two consecutive negative NP/OP PCR tests, healthcare professional clearance, or symptom resolution. This specimen belongs to a study of blood T cell repertoires in COVID-19. Study information: From the United States, Italy and Spain came samples of acute and convalescent COVID-19.

This CDR3 has 14 residues. V lost 7 bases to trimming and J lost 7 bases; unmatched junction nucleotides: 11. CDR1 and CDR2 from the germline V gene are MNHEY and SVGAGI. Original data processing: Amplification of reference gene primers provided the estimated nucleated cell counts. Only in-frame clones appear in the TCRdb table, and some are missing; sequencing was by immunoSEQ multiplex PCR. D and trimming were read from the DNA, whereas the V and J calls and clone size are those reported in that table. The sample includes 190,000 or so clones, about 90% of them seen just once. Sequenced input: PBMCs or T cells enriched from blood (not recorded which). The chain employs TRBV6-5 and TRBJ1-2; 8 bases are shared with TRBD1. The sequence came from a man aged 25 to 40 who had recovered from COVID-19. The CDR3 DNA reads TGTGCCAGCACCCGGACAGGGACCTTGGGTGGCTACACCTTC. This translates into CASTRTGTLGGYTF.